Many counts were recorded for the clone carrying this T cell receptor beta chain. The antigen is not known. cDNA molecules, individually, were tagged with unique molecular identifiers. TCRdb reanalysed the 5' RACE reads using MiXCR and keeps one entry per CDR3 protein. This table holds under 60,000 distinct CDR3 sequences, 10% found once. The sample originates from a study of early T cells in non-severe SARS-CoV-2 infection. Study-level background: With bulk RNA from unsorted whole blood as input, sequencing yielded unpaired chains. Study results and limitations: VDJdb matching favored anti-spike CD8 responses, missing private and CD4 specificities.

Sequenced: whole blood. The receptor's source is an adult who was a healthcare worker with PCR-confirmed SARS-CoV-2 infection or an uninfected control (not recorded which).

The CDR3 region is CASSLGPDEKLFF. CDR3 nucleotides: TGTGCCAGCAGCTTAGGTCCCGATGAAAAACTGTTTTTT. The chain couples TRBV7-2 to TRBJ1-4; D is undetermined. The CDR3 totals 13 residues. V was clipped by 1 base and J by 6 bases, with 6 bases between them. Germline CDR1 and CDR2: SGHTA and FQGNSA.